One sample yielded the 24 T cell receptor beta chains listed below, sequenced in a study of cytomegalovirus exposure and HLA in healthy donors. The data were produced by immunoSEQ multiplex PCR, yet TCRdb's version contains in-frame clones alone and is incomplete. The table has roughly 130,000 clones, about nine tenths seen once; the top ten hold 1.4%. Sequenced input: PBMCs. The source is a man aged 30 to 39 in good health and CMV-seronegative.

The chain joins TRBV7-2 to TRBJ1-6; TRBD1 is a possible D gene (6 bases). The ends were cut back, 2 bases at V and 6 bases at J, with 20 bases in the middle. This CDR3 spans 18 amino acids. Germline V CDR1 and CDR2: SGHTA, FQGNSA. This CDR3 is CASSLRVLIRGLNSPLHF. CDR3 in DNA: TGTGCCAGCAGCTTACGTGTCCTCATCAGGGGCCTTAATTCACCCCTCCACTTT.

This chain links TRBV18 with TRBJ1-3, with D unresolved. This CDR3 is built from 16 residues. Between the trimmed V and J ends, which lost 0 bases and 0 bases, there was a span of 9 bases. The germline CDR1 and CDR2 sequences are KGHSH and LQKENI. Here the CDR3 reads CASSPPRRNSGNTIYF. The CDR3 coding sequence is TGTGCCAGCTCACCACCGCGGCGGAACTCTGGAAACACCATATATTTT.

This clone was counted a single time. CDR3 region: CASSFAGRGEQFF. DNA of the CDR3: TGTGCCAGCAGCTTCGCCGGTAGGGGGGAGCAGTTCTTC. This chain joins TRBV7-9 and TRBJ2-1; D may be TRBD1 (6 bases). The ends were cut back, 3 bases at V and 10 bases at J, with 13 bases in the middle. Germline V gene sequence: CDR1 SEHNR, CDR2 FQNEAQ (reference sequence). The CDR3 sequence is 13 residues long.

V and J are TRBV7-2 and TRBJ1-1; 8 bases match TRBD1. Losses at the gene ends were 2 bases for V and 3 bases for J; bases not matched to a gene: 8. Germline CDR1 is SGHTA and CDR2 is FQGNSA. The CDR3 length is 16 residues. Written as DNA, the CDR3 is TGTGCCAGCAGCTTACAGCCAGGGGGCACGGACACTGAAGCTTTCTTT. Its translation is CASSLQPGGTDTEAFF.

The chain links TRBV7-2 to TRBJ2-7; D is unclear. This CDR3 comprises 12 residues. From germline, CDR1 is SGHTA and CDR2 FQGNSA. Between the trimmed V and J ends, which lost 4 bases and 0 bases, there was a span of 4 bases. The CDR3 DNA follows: TGTGCCAGCAGCTCGAGCTCCTACGAGCAGTACTTC. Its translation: CASSSSSYEQYF.

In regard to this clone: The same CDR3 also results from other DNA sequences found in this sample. CDR3 residues: CASSSRDRGTEAFF. The CDR3 DNA reads as TGCGCCAGCAGCTCCCGGGATCGGGGCACTGAAGCTTTCTTT. This rearrangement joins TRBV5-1 to TRBJ1-1; no definite D call. There are 14 residues in the CDR3. Germline V gene sequence: CDR1 SGHRS, CDR2 YFSETQ. Deletions cut 3 bases from V and 4 bases from J, with 13 bases between.

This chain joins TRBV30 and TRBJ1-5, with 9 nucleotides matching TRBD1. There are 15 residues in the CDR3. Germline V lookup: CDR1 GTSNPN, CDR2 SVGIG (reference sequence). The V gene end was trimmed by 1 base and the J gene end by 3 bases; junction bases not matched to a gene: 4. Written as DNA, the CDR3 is TGTGCCTGGAGTGGGACAGGGGAAGCCAATCAGCCCCAGCATTTT. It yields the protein CAWSGTGEANQPQHF.

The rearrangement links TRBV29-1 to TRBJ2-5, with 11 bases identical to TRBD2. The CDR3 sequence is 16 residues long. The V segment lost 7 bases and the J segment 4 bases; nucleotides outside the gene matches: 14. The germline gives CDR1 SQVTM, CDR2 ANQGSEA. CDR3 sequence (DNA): TGCAGCGGGCTGGGGGTAGCGGGAGGGCTGTCAGAGACCCAGTACTTC. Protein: CSGLGVAGGLSETQYF.

The CDR3: CASSPTGTGARGYTF. The DNA of the CDR3 is TGTGCCAGCTCACCTACCGGGACAGGGGCGCGGGGCTACACCTTC. V is TRBV18 and J is TRBJ1-2; 10 positions agree with TRBD1. Germline V gene lookup returns CDR1 KGHSH and CDR2 LQKENI. This CDR3 is built from 15 residues. Trimming at V came to 3 bases and at J to 8 bases, leaving 9 bases not matched to a gene.

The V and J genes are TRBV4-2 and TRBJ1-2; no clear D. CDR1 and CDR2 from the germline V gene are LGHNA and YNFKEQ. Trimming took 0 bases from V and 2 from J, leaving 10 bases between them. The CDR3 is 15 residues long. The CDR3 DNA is TGTGCCAGCAGCCAAGAGAACCAGAGGAACTATGGCTACACCTTC. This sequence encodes CASSQENQRNYGYTF.

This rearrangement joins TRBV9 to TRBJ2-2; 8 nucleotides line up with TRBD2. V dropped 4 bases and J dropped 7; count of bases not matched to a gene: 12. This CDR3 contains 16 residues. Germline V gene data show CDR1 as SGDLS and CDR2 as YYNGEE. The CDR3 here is CASSPDGTSKRGELFF. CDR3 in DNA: TGTGCCAGCAGCCCTGACGGGACTAGTAAACGCGGGGAGCTGTTTTTT.

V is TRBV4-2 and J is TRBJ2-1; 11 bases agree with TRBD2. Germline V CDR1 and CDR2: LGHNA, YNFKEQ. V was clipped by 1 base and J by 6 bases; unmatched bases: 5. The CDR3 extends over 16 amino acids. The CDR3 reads CASSQVRLAGTNEQFF. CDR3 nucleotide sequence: TGTGCCAGCAGCCAAGTGCGACTAGCGGGAACCAATGAGCAGTTCTTC.

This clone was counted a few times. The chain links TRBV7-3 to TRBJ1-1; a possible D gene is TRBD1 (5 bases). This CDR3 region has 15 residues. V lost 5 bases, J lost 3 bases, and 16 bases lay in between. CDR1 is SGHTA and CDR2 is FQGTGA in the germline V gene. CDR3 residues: CASSLAGDSHTEAFF. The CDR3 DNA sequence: TGTGCCAGCAGCCTAGCGGGGGATTCCCACACTGAAGCTTTCTTT.

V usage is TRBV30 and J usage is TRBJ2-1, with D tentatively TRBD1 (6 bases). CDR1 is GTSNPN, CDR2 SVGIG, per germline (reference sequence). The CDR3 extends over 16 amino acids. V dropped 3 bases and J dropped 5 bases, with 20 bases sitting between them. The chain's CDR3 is CAWSVPTGRGHNEQFF. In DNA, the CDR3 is TGTGCCTGGAGCGTCCCCACAGGGAGAGGCCACAATGAGCAGTTCTTC.

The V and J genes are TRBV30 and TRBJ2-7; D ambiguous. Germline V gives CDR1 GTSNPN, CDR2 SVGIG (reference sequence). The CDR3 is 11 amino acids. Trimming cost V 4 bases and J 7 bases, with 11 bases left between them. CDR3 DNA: TGTGCCTGGACCTTCCGAGAGGAGCAGTACTTC. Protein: CAWTFREEQYF.

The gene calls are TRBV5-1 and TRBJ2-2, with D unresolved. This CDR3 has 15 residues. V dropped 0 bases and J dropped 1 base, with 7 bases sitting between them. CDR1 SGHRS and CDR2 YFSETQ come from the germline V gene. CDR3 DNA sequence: TGCGCCAGCAGCTTGGACTCTTTGAACACCGGGGAGCTGTTTTTT. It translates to CASSLDSLNTGELFF.

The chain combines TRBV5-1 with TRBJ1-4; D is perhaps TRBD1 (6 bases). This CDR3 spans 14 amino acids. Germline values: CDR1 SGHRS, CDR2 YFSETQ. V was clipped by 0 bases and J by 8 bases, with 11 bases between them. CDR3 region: CASSLAEGGEKLFF. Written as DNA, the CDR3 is TGCGCCAGCAGCTTGGCCGAAGGGGGAGAAAAACTGTTTTTT.

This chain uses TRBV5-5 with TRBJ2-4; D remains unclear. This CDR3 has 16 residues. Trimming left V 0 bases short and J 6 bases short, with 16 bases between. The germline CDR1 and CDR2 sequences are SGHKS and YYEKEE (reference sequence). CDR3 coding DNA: TGTGCCAGCAGCTTGGGAGGCACCGCCCTTGCAAACATTCAGTACTTC. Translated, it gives CASSLGGTALANIQYF.

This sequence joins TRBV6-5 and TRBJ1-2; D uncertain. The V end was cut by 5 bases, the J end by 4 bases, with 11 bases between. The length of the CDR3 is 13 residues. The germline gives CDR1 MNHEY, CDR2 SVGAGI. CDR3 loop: CASSRENFYGYTF. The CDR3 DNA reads TGTGCCAGCAGTCGGGAGAACTTCTATGGCTACACCTTC.

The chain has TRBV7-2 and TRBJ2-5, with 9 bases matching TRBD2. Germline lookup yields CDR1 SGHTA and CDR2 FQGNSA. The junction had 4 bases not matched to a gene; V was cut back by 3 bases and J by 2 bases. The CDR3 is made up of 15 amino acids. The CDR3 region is CASSLPSGTQETQYF. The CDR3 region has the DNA TGTGCCAGCAGCTTGCCTAGCGGGACACAAGAGACCCAGTACTTC.

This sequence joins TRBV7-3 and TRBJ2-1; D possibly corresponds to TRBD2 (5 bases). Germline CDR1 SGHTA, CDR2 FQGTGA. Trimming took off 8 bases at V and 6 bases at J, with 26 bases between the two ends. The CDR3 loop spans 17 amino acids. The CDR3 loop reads CASEPWGEGEAVNEQFF. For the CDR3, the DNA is TGTGCCAGCGAGCCATGGGGTGAGGGCGAGGCTGTCAATGAGCAGTTCTTC.

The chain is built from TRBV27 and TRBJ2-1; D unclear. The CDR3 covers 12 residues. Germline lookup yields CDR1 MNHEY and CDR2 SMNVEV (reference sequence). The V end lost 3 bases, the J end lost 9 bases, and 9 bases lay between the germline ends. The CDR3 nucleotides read TGTGCCAGCAGTTTGTTTCTAGGTGAGCAGTTCTTC. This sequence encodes CASSLFLGEQFF.

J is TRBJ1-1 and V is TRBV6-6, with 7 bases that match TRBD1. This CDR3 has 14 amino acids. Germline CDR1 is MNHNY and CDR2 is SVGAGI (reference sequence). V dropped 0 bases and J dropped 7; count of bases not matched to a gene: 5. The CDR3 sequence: CASSYSGDSFEAFF. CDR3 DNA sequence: TGTGCCAGCAGTTACTCCGGGGACAGCTTTGAAGCTTTCTTT.

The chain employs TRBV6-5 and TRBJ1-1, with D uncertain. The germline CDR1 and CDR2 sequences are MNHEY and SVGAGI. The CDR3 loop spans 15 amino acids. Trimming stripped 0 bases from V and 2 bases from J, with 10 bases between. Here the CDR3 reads CASSYSPGLNTEAFF. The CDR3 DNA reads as TGTGCCAGCAGTTACTCTCCAGGATTAAACACTGAAGCTTTCTTT.